The 19 T cell receptor beta chains presented below share a single source sample, sequenced in a study of blood T cell repertoires in COVID-19. Method: immunoSEQ multiplex PCR; TCRdb's copy keeps in-frame clones and lacks some. The sample lists about 250,000 clones; 65% to 90% were seen once. The sample taken for sequencing was PBMCs or T cells enriched from blood (not recorded which). These receptors came from a man between 18 and 35 years old who had recovered from COVID-19.

CDR3 nucleotide sequence: TGTGCCAGCAGGCCGGGGGGGCCGGGAGAGACCCAGTACTTC. As protein: CASRPGGPGETQYF. V usage is TRBV6-5 and J usage is TRBJ2-5, with 8 bases identical to TRBD2. J gave up 4 bases and V 6 bases, and 7 bases lay outside the gene matches. The CDR3 sequence is 14 residues long. Germline values: CDR1 MNHEY, CDR2 SVGAGI.

This chain connects TRBV7-8 to TRBJ1-6, with TRBD1 matching over 12 bases. Germline-derived CDR1 and CDR2 are SGHVS and FQNEAQ. This CDR3 spans 16 amino acids. V shed 5 bases, J shed 7 bases, and the junction held 6 bases outside the gene matches. The CDR3 region is CASSVGQGARNSPLHF. Written as DNA, the CDR3 is TGTGCCAGCAGCGTGGGACAGGGGGCGCGAAATTCACCCCTCCACTTT.

The chain recombines TRBV6-5 with TRBJ2-5; weak D call: TRBD1 (6 bases). The CDR3 totals 11 residues. CDR1 is MNHEY and CDR2 is SVGAGI in the germline V gene. Trimming removed 10 bases at V and 2 bases at J, with 8 bases between. DNA of the CDR3: TGTGCCACGCAGGGGCAAGAGACCCAGTACTTC. Encoded protein: CATQGQETQYF.

This chain joins TRBV13 and TRBJ1-3; a weak D match, TRBD1 (5 bases). The CDR3 covers 14 residues. Deletions cut 3 bases from V and 4 bases from J, with 10 bases between. Germline lookup yields CDR1 PRHDT and CDR2 FYEKMQ (reference sequence). Written as DNA, the CDR3 is TGTGCCAGCAGCTTCTTTGACAGAGGAAACACCATATATTTT. As protein: CASSFFDRGNTIYF.

This chain uses TRBV21-1 with TRBJ1-1; the DNA was not used to check the table's D call, TRBD1. TRBV21-1 is tagged as a pseudogene. This CDR3 region has 15 residues. Written as DNA, the CDR3 is TGTGCCAGCAGCAAAGAGGGCAGGGAAAACACTGAAGCTTTCTTT. It yields the protein CASSKEGRENTEAFF.

This clone was observed a few times. The chain has TRBV5-4 and TRBJ1-2; D is possibly TRBD1 (6 bases). This CDR3 spans 15 amino acids. CDR1 SGHNT and CDR2 YYREEE come from the germline V gene (reference sequence). Trimming took off 4 bases at V and 7 bases at J, with 20 bases between the two ends. CDR3 bases: TGTGCCAGCAGCATAAGGGACACCAGGGGCGGTGGCTACACCTTC. Residues: CASSIRDTRGGGYTF.

On this clone: The sample contains more than one DNA sequence encoding this CDR3. The chain couples TRBV3-1 (or the pseudogene TRBV3-2) to TRBJ2-5; D gene uncertain. Trimming pared 1 base from V and 5 bases from J, leaving 11 bases between. The CDR3 runs to 14 residues. Per the germline V gene, CDR1 is LGHDT and CDR2 is YNNKEL (reference sequence). In DNA form, the CDR3 reads TGTGCCAGCAGCCAAGCCCGGGTTCGGGAGACCCAGTACTTC. This codes for CASSQARVRETQYF.

This chain connects TRBV10-1 to TRBJ2-3, with 9 nucleotides matching TRBD2. The CDR3 runs 15 residues. The germline V gene encodes CDR1 WNHNN and CDR2 SYGVQD (reference sequence). V dropped 4 bases and J dropped 4; count of bases not matched to a gene: 6. CDR3 DNA sequence: TGCGCCAGCAGTGCGAGCGGGGGGCAAGCAGATACGCAGTATTTT. This codes for CASSASGGQADTQYF.

This chain joins TRBV5-4 and TRBJ1-1; the D gene is possibly TRBD1 (6 bases). CDR3 length: 13 amino acids. Trimming shortened V by 4 bases and J by 3 bases, and 10 bases separated the two germline ends. Germline lookup yields CDR1 SGHNT and CDR2 YYREEE (reference sequence). CDR3 sequence: CASSRQAHTEAFF. The CDR3 DNA is TGTGCCAGCAGCCGACAGGCCCACACTGAAGCTTTCTTT.

The chain joins TRBV27 to TRBJ1-4, with 9 bases that match TRBD1. The CDR3 sequence is 15 residues long. J gave up 7 bases and V 5 bases, and 8 bases lay outside the gene matches. Germline V gene sequence: CDR1 MNHEY, CDR2 SMNVEV (reference sequence). CDR3 region: CASSPRDRVAEKLFF. For the CDR3, the DNA is TGTGCCAGCAGTCCCCGGGACAGGGTGGCTGAAAAACTGTTTTTT.

This clone occurred a few times. The chain uses TRBV27 and TRBJ2-1; 11 nucleotides agree with TRBD2. CDR3 size: 16 residues. V shed 6 bases and J 7 bases; nucleotides not matched to a gene: 11. CDR1 and CDR2 (germline): MNHEY, SMNVEV (reference sequence). CDR3: CASRTGGSGRANEQFF. The CDR3 region has the DNA TGTGCCAGCAGGACAGGGGGTAGCGGGAGGGCGAATGAGCAGTTCTTC.

V is TRBV19 and J is TRBJ2-1; possible D gene TRBD2, 5 bases. In germline, CDR1 is LNHDA, CDR2 SQIVND (reference sequence). V shed 4 bases and J shed 7 bases, with 11 bases lying between them. The CDR3 has 13 amino acids. CDR3 coding DNA: TGTGCCAGTAGTAGGAGGACGTCAAATGAGCAGTTCTTC. This encodes CASSRRTSNEQFF.

This chain uses TRBV4-1 with TRBJ2-1; D remains ambiguous. Germline V gene lookup returns CDR1 MGHRA and CDR2 YSYEKL. The CDR3 is 15 amino acids. Between the trimmed V and J ends, which lost 5 bases and 2 bases, there was a span of 13 bases. The CDR3 is CASSYRSTAYNEQFF. The CDR3 coding sequence is TGCGCCAGCAGCTATAGGAGTACGGCCTACAATGAGCAGTTCTTC.

The V gene is TRBV5-4, the J gene TRBJ1-2; 7 nucleotides agree with TRBD1. There are 14 residues in the CDR3. The trim removed 5 bases at V and 2 bases at J, leaving 6 bases unmatched. CDR1 and CDR2 (germline): SGHNT, YYREEE (reference sequence). CDR3 residues: CASRDGGQNYGYTF. The CDR3 DNA sequence: TGTGCCAGCAGGGATGGGGGACAGAACTATGGCTACACCTTC.

CDR3 protein: CASRPTVPSPLHF. For the CDR3, the DNA is TGTGCCAGCAGGCCGACAGTTCCTTCACCCCTCCACTTT. This sequence joins TRBV5-8 and TRBJ1-6; D perhaps matches TRBD1 (5 bases). Germline CDR1 and CDR2: SGHTS and YDEGEE. The V end lost 5 bases, the J end lost 9 bases, and 12 bases lay between the germline ends. The CDR3 totals 13 residues.

The chain couples TRBV2 to TRBJ2-7; D is unresolved. CDR1 and CDR2 (germline): SNHLY, FYNNEI. V shed 5 bases and J shed 2 bases, with 7 bases lying between them. The CDR3 is made up of 12 amino acids. The CDR3 DNA sequence: TGTGCCAGCAGTTCCGTCCCCTACGAGCAGTACTTC. Its translation is CASSSVPYEQYF.

V and J are TRBV5-1 and TRBJ2-1; 10 nucleotides line up with TRBD2. The germline V gene has CDR1 SGHRS and CDR2 YFSETQ. The ends lost 4 bases at V and 2 bases at J; junction bases unmatched: 6. The CDR3 is 16 amino acids. CDR3 in DNA: TGCGCCAGCAGCCCGGGGACTAGCGCCACCTACAATGAGCAGTTCTTC. Translated: CASSPGTSATYNEQFF. The variable domain in full, completed from reference TRBV5-1 and TRBJ2-1, reads KAGVTQTPRYLIKTRGQQVTLSCSPISGHRSVSWYQQTPGQGLQFLFEYFSETQRNKGNFPGRFSGRQFSNSRSEMNVSTLELGDSALYLCASSPGTSATYNEQFFGPGTRLTVL.

This chain joins TRBV11-3 and TRBJ1-6, with no clear D. Deletions cut 3 bases from V and 5 bases from J, with 11 bases between. CDR3 length equals 15 residues. CDR1 is SGHNT and CDR2 is YENEEA in the germline V gene. The CDR3 bases are TGTGCCAGCAGCTTGGGCCAGTCTAATAATTCACCCCTCCACTTT. Protein product: CASSLGQSNNSPLHF.

The chain employs TRBV10-3 and TRBJ2-7, with 8 nucleotides matching TRBD1. V dropped 11 bases and J dropped 2; count of bases not matched to a gene: 5. Germline lookup yields CDR1 ENHRY and CDR2 SYGVKD. The CDR3 loop spans 12 amino acids. The CDR3 region is CAARTGTYEQYF. The CDR3 region has the DNA TGTGCCGCCCGGACAGGGACCTACGAGCAGTACTTC.